This is a list of T cell receptor beta chains from one sample in a study of blood T cells in healthy people across ages. In TCRdb, the 5' RACE reads were re-called with MiXCR into one record per CDR3 protein. This sample has 590,000 or so distinct CDR3 sequences; roughly 30% occur once, and the top ten carry more than 15%. Sequenced material: blood. Receptor source: an elderly woman in good health. CDR3s include the opening cysteine and the closing phenylalanine or tryptophan. Fields, in order: V gene, clone size, D gene, J gene, CDR3 DNA, CDR3 protein. D genes are given only for firm matches. Clone size, where shown, is once, few, many, or a class for clones that have expanded.

v_gene: TRBV27
abundance: many
d_gene: .
j_gene: TRBJ1-1
CDR3nt: TGTGCCAGCAGTTTGCTAGCAGGGAGTGGAGCTTTCTTT
CDR3aa: CASSLLAGSGAFF

v_gene: TRBV9
abundance: many
d_gene: .
j_gene: TRBJ2-1
CDR3nt: TGTGCCAGCAGCGCTGGGACACTCAAAAATTACAATGAGCAGTTCTTC
CDR3aa: CASSAGTLKNYNEQFF

v_gene: TRBV12-3/TRBV12-4
abundance: many
d_gene: .
j_gene: TRBJ1-6
CDR3nt: TGTGCCAGCAGGCTGGGGGCCTATAATTCACCCCTCCACTTT
CDR3aa: CASRLGAYNSPLHF

v_gene: TRBV3-1
abundance: few
d_gene: .
j_gene: TRBJ1-2
CDR3nt: TGTGCCAGCAGCCAAGGGCGGGGAGTGAGTGGAAGCTACACCTTC
CDR3aa: CASSQGRGVSGSYTF

v_gene: TRBV4-2
abundance: many
d_gene: .
j_gene: TRBJ1-2
CDR3nt: TGTGCCAGCAGCCAATCAGACGGGGGTCAAAACTATGGCTACACCTTC
CDR3aa: CASSQSDGGQNYGYTF

v_gene: TRBV3-1
abundance: many
d_gene: TRBD1
j_gene: TRBJ2-7
CDR3nt: TGTGCCAGCAGCCGGGGACAGTTCGGGAACGAGCAGTACTTC
CDR3aa: CASSRGQFGNEQYF

v_gene: TRBV11-2
abundance: .
d_gene: TRBD2
j_gene: TRBJ2-3
CDR3nt: TGTGCCAGCAGCTTTAGCGGGGGGGGATCAGATACGCAGTATTTT
CDR3aa: CASSFSGGGSDTQYF

v_gene: TRBV7-9
abundance: .
d_gene: .
j_gene: TRBJ1-2
CDR3nt: TGTGCCAGCAGCCCCGAACAGAGTTTCTATGGCTACACCTTC
CDR3aa: CASSPEQSFYGYTF

v_gene: TRBV7-9
abundance: many
d_gene: .
j_gene: TRBJ2-3
CDR3nt: TGTGCCAGCAGCTTACAAGCACAGCCCACAGATACGCAGTATTTT
CDR3aa: CASSLQAQPTDTQYF

v_gene: TRBV20-1
abundance: once
d_gene: .
j_gene: TRBJ1-1
CDR3nt: TGCAGTGCTTCCACGGATTTGCGCACTGAAGCTTTCTTT
CDR3aa: CSASTDLRTEAFF

v_gene: TRBV20-1
abundance: many
d_gene: .
j_gene: TRBJ2-3
CDR3nt: TGCAGTGCTAGAGATCGAGCGCGTTGGGATACGCAGTATTTT
CDR3aa: CSARDRARWDTQYF

v_gene: TRBV7-2
abundance: .
d_gene: .
j_gene: TRBJ2-2
CDR3nt: TGTGCCAGCAGACTTGACAGGAACACCGGGGAGCTGTTTTTT
CDR3aa: CASRLDRNTGELFF

v_gene: TRBV6-6
abundance: .
d_gene: .
j_gene: TRBJ1-6
CDR3nt: TGTGCCAGCAGATCCGGGACCGAGACGTCACCCCTCCACTTT
CDR3aa: CASRSGTETSPLHF

v_gene: TRBV20-1
abundance: many
d_gene: TRBD2
j_gene: TRBJ2-5
CDR3nt: TGCAGTGCTCCCCGGACTAGCGGGGGGGCCCCGGAGACCCAGTACTTC
CDR3aa: CSAPRTSGGAPETQYF

v_gene: TRBV7-2
abundance: many
d_gene: .
j_gene: TRBJ2-1
CDR3nt: TGTGCCAGCAGCCGAGGGACAAAAGACAATGAGCAGTTCTTC
CDR3aa: CASSRGTKDNEQFF

v_gene: TRBV7-2
abundance: .
d_gene: TRBD1
j_gene: TRBJ2-2
CDR3nt: TGTGCCAGCAGCCGACCTCCGGGACAGGGAAACACCGGGGAGCTGTTTTTT
CDR3aa: CASSRPPGQGNTGELFF

v_gene: TRBV2
abundance: many
d_gene: TRBD2
j_gene: TRBJ2-3
CDR3nt: TGTGCCAGCAGTGAGGGTGGAGCGGGGGGCACAGATACGCAGTATTTT
CDR3aa: CASSEGGAGGTDTQYF

v_gene: TRBV9
abundance: many
d_gene: TRBD1
j_gene: TRBJ2-7
CDR3nt: TGTGCCAGCAGCGTTGGACAGGGGCGCAGCTCCTACGAGCAGTACTTC
CDR3aa: CASSVGQGRSSYEQYF

v_gene: TRBV20-1
abundance: .
d_gene: TRBD1
j_gene: TRBJ1-5
CDR3nt: TGCAGTGCGAGGGACAGCTATAGCAATCAGCCCCAGCATTTT
CDR3aa: CSARDSYSNQPQHF

v_gene: TRBV30
abundance: .
d_gene: .
j_gene: TRBJ2-2
CDR3nt: TGTGCCTGGAGTGTACGAAGGCAGAACACCGGGGAGCTGTTTTTT
CDR3aa: CAWSVRRQNTGELFF

v_gene: TRBV6-2/TRBV6-3
abundance: few
d_gene: .
j_gene: TRBJ2-7
CDR3nt: TGTGCCAGCAGCCCTCGGGTAGGGGCATTCAATGAGCAGTACTTC
CDR3aa: CASSPRVGAFNEQYF

v_gene: TRBV9
abundance: few
d_gene: .
j_gene: TRBJ2-1
CDR3nt: TGTGCCAGCAACCTTGGAGACGGACTGAAGCAGTTCTTC
CDR3aa: CASNLGDGLKQFF

v_gene: TRBV19
abundance: .
d_gene: TRBD2
j_gene: TRBJ2-5
CDR3nt: TGTGCCAGCGGGGGGCAAGAGACCCAGTACTTC
CDR3aa: CASGGQETQYF

v_gene: TRBV29-1
abundance: .
d_gene: TRBD2
j_gene: TRBJ2-3
CDR3nt: TGCAGCGTTAGACTAGCGGGCACAGATACGCAGTATTTT
CDR3aa: CSVRLAGTDTQYF

v_gene: TRBV12-3/TRBV12-4
abundance: once
d_gene: TRBD2
j_gene: TRBJ2-7
CDR3nt: TGTGCCTGCAGCCGGGACAATAGCGGGGGTTACAATGAGCAGTACTTC
CDR3aa: CACSRDNSGGYNEQYF

v_gene: TRBV20-1
abundance: many
d_gene: TRBD2
j_gene: TRBJ2-7
CDR3nt: TGCAGTGCTGGCGGGACTAGCGGAGCCTACGAGCAGTACTTC
CDR3aa: CSAGGTSGAYEQYF